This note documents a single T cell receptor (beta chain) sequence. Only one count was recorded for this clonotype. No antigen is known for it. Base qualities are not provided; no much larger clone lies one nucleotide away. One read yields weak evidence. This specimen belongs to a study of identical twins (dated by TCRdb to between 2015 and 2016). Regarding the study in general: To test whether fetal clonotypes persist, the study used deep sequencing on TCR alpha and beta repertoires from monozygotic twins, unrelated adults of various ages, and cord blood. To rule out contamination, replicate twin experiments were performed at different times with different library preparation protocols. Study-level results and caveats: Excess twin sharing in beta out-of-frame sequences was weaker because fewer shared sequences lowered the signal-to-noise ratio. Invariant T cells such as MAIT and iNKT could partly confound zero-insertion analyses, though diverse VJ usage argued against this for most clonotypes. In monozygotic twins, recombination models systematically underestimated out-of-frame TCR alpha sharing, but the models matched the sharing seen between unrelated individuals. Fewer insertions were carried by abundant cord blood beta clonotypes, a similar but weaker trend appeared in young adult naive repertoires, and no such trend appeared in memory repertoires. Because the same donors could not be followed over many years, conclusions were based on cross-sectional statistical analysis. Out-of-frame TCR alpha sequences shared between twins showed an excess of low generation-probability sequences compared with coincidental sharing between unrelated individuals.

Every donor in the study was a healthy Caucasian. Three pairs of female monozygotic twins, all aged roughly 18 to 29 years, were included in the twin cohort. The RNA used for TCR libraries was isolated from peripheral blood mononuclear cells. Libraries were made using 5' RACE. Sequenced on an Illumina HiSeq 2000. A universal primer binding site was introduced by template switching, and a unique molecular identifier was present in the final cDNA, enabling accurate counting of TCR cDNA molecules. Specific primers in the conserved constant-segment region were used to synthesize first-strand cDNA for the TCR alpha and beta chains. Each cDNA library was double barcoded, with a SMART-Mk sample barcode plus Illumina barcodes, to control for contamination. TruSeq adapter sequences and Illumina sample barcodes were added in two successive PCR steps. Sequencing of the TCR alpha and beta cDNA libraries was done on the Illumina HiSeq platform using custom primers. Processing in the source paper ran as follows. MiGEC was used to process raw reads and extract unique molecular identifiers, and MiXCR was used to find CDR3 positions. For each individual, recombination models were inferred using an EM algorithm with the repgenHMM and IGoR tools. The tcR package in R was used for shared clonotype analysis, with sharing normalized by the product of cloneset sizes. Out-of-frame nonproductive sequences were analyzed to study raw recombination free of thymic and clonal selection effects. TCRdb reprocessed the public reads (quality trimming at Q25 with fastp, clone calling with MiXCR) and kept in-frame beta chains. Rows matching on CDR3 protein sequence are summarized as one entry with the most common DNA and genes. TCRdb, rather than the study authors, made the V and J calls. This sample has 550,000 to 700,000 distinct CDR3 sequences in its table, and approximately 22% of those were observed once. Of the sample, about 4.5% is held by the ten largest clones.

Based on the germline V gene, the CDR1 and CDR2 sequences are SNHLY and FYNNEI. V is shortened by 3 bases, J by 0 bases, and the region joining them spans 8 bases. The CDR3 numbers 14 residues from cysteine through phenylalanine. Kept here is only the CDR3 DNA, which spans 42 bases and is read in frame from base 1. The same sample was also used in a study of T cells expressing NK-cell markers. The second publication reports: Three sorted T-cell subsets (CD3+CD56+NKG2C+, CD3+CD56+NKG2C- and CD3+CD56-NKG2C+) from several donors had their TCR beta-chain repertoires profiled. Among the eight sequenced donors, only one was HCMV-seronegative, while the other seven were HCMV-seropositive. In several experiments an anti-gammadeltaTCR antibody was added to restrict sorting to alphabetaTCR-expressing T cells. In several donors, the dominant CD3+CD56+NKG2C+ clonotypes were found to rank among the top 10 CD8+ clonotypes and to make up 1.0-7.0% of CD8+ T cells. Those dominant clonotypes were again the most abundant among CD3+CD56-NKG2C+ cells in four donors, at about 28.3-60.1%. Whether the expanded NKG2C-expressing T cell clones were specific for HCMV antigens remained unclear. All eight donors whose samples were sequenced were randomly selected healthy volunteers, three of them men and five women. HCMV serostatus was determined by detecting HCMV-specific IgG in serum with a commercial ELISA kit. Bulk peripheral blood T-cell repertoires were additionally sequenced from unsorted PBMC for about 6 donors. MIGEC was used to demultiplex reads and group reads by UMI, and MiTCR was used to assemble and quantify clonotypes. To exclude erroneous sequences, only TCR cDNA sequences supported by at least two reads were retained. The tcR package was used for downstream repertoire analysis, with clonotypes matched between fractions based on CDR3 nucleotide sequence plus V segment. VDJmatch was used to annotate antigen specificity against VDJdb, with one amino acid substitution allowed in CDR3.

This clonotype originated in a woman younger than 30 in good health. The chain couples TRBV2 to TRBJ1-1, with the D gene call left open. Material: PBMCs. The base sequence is TGTGCCAGCAGTGAGTTGGACCTGAACACTGAAGCTTTCTTT. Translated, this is CASSELDLNTEAFF.